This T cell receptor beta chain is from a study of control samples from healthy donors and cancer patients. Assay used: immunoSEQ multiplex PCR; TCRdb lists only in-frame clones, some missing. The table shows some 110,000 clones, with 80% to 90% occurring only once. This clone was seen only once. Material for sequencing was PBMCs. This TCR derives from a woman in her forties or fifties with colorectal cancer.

CDR3 DNA sequence: TGCGCCAGCCGTCCAGGGGGCGGAAACACCATATATTTT. It is translated as CASRPGGGNTIYF. This chain connects TRBV5-1 to TRBJ1-3, with 8 bases aligning to TRBD1. This CDR3 spans 13 amino acids. J lost 4 bases, V lost 7 bases, and 4 bases had no gene match. CDR1 and CDR2 from the germline V gene are SGHRS and YFSETQ.